This T cell receptor beta chain was sequenced for a study of blood T cells in healthy people across ages. Study results and caveats: More naive CD4+ cells and higher diversity marked long-lived donors relative to aged donors. Since the PBMCs were unsorted, naive and antigen-experienced cells could not be conclusively compared. A roughly linear fall in TCR beta diversity per million T cells was seen with increasing age.

Primers used in a second PCR of roughly 7 to 12 cycles were a sample-barcoded 5' primer and a J-beta primer mix. A single record per CDR3 protein comes from TCRdb applying MiXCR to the 5' RACE reads. The repertoire has over 1,200,000 distinct CDR3 sequences, 55% to 75% of them found once; the top ten carry roughly 7%. Worth noting for this clonotype: The antigen remains undetermined.

The germline gives CDR1 LNHNV, CDR2 YYDKDF (reference sequence). V lost 5 bases, J lost 6 bases, and 16 bases lay in between. The CDR3 consists of 14 residues. This rearrangement joins TRBV15 to TRBJ1-2; D is perhaps TRBD1 (6 bases). The sequence was collected from a man in his late teens or twenties in good health. Material for sequencing was blood. DNA for the CDR3: TGTGCCACCAGCCTTGGGGACAAGTTGGATGGCTACACCTTC. Translated, it gives CATSLGDKLDGYTF.